This entry lists 7 T cell receptor beta chains sequenced from one sample in a study of cytomegalovirus exposure and HLA in healthy donors (dated by TCRdb to about 2017). The library was produced with the immunoSEQ multiplex PCR assay. For the multiplex PCR, a mixture combining 60 forward primers for TCR Vbeta segments and 13 reverse primers for TCR Jbeta segments was used. TCRdb carries this immuneACCESS record with in-frame sequences only. Its versions omit some clonotypes, under half of them owing to an unresolved V gene in the studies checked, with the rest unexplained. Recorded for this sample are approximately 130,000 clones; 6.5% to 9.5% of them occurred a single time. About 6% of the sample is taken by the ten largest. The specimen was PBMCs. Source of these receptors: a woman between 40 and 50 years old in good health and CMV-seropositive.

A few counts support this clone. This chain links TRBV7-2 with TRBJ2-5, with a possible D match to TRBD2 (6 bases). CDR3 length equals 15 residues. Germline CDR1 reads SGHTA; CDR2 reads FQGNSA. V shed 7 bases and J shed 4 bases, with 19 bases lying between them. The CDR3 sequence: CASKTPPGGVETQYF. DNA for the CDR3: TGTGCCAGCAAGACTCCCCCCGGGGGAGTAGAGACCCAGTACTTC.

V usage is TRBV27 and J usage is TRBJ1-2; a possible D gene is TRBD1 (6 bases). Trimming took 6 bases from V and 0 from J, leaving 17 bases between them. Per germline, CDR1 MNHEY and CDR2 SMNVEV (reference sequence). This CDR3 is built from 16 residues. The CDR3 DNA sequence: TGTGCCAGCAGCTTCAACTCCGGGACACCTAACTATGGCTACACCTTC. Translation gives CASSFNSGTPNYGYTF.

The chain employs TRBV19 and TRBJ2-7; TRBD1 might be the D (6 bases). The CDR3 runs 13 residues. V lost 5 bases and J 7 bases, leaving 15 bases between the germline ends. Germline CDR1 LNHDA, CDR2 SQIVND (reference sequence). CDR3 nucleotides: TGTGCCAGTAGTTTAACAGGGACGAGGGAGCAGTACTTC. Translated: CASSLTGTREQYF.

This clone was counted only a few times. The rearrangement uses TRBV7-9 and TRBJ1-2; 9 bases align to TRBD1. Germline V gene lookup returns CDR1 SEHNR and CDR2 FQNEAQ (reference sequence). The CDR3 has 13 amino acids. V was clipped by 4 bases and J by 7 bases; unmatched bases: 4. The CDR3 loop reads CASSSQGARGYTF. CDR3 coding DNA: TGTGCCAGCAGCTCACAGGGGGCTCGTGGCTACACCTTC.

The gene calls are TRBV29-1 and TRBJ2-2; possibly TRBD2 for D (5 bases). This CDR3 region has 15 residues. The germline V gene has CDR1 SQVTM and CDR2 ANQGSEA. V gave up 3 bases and J gave up 5 bases, with 16 bases separating them. CDR3 amino acids: CSVEDSGRSTGELFF. In DNA, the CDR3 is TGCAGCGTTGAGGACTCAGGCCGTTCTACCGGGGAGCTGTTTTTT.

A few counts support this clone. The chain joins TRBV28 to TRBJ2-7; 8 bases line up with TRBD1. The germline V gene encodes CDR1 MDHEN and CDR2 SYDVKM. This CDR3 is built from 14 residues. Trimming removed 7 bases from V and 3 bases from J; junction bases left unmatched: 8. CDR3 sequence: CASTPGTGHYEQYF. Here the CDR3 DNA reads TGTGCCAGCACCCCCGGGACAGGACACTACGAGCAGTACTTC.

This clone was observed a few times. The rearrangement links TRBV10-3 to TRBJ1-2; 8 positions match TRBD1. The V gene end was trimmed by 2 bases and the J gene end by 7 bases; junction bases not matched to a gene: 9. The CDR3 is made up of 15 amino acids. Germline lookup yields CDR1 ENHRY and CDR2 SYGVKD. The CDR3 nucleotides are TGTGCCATCAGTGAGGACGGACAGGGACTAATTGGCTACACCTTC. Its translation: CAISEDGQGLIGYTF.